What follows are 32 T cell receptor beta chains derived from one specimen sequenced in a study of blood T cell repertoires in COVID-19. The assay was immunoSEQ multiplex PCR, and TCRdb's table has in-frame clones only and misses some. Counted here are 200,000 or so clones, 90% to 95% occurring once; the ten biggest clones make up around 0.85%. Sequencing was performed on peripheral blood. Receptor source: a man in his sixties with COVID-19, enrolled during active disease.

The rearrangement uses TRBV7-9 and TRBJ2-7, with 10 bases lining up with TRBD1. CDR3 size: 16 residues. Germline trimming cut 1 base from V and 3 bases from J; bases unmatched to any gene: 6. Per the germline V gene, CDR1 is SEHNR and CDR2 is FQNEAQ (reference sequence). This CDR3 reads CASSLGTGGLGYEQYF. The CDR3 DNA reads as TGTGCCAGCAGCTTAGGGACAGGGGGATTAGGCTACGAGCAGTACTTC. Drawing the rest from reference TRBV7-9 and TRBJ2-7, the complete variable domain is DTGVSQNPRHKITKRGQNVTFRCDPISEHNRLYWYRQTLGQGPEFLTYFQNEAQLEKSRLLSDRFSAERPKGSFSTLEIQRTEQGDSAMYLCASSLGTGGLGYEQYFGPGTRLTVT.

The chain uses TRBV14 and TRBJ2-5; TRBD2 matches 7 bases. With 0 bases clipped from V and 3 bases from J, the junction kept 1 base outside the gene matches. The V gene's germline CDR1 is SGHDN and CDR2 FVKESK. This CDR3 comprises 14 residues. This CDR3 is CASSQDRGEETQYF. CDR3 DNA: TGTGCCAGCAGCCAAGATCGGGGGGAAGAGACCCAGTACTTC. The full variable domain, completed using reference TRBV14 and TRBJ2-5, is EAGVTQFPSHSVIEKGQTVTLRCDPISGHDNLYWYRRVMGKEIKFLLHFVKESKQDESGMPNNRFLAERTGGTYSTLKVQPAELEDSGVYFCASSQDRGEETQYFGPGTRLLVL.

This clone was observed once. V is TRBV3-1 (or the pseudogene TRBV3-2) and J is TRBJ2-7; 8 bases match TRBD2. There are 15 residues in the CDR3. V shed 3 bases and J 2 bases; nucleotides not matched to a gene: 6. Germline CDR1 LGHDT, CDR2 YNNKEL (reference sequence). The CDR3 loop reads CASSQVGGVPYEQYF. The CDR3 DNA follows: TGTGCCAGCAGCCAGGTCGGGGGGGTACCCTACGAGCAGTACTTC.

The chain is built from TRBV4-2 and TRBJ2-4; perhaps TRBD2 as D (5 bases). V was trimmed by 0 bases and J by 5 bases, leaving 11 bases between them. CDR1 LGHNA and CDR2 YNFKEQ come from the germline V gene. The CDR3 runs 15 residues. CDR3 nucleotides: TGTGCCAGCAGCCAAGATCGACGGGGTCAAAACATTCAGTACTTC. It specifies CASSQDRRGQNIQYF.

This clone was seen only once. This rearrangement joins TRBV5-1 to TRBJ1-5; D uncertain. Germline CDR1 reads SGHRS; CDR2 reads YFSETQ. With 4 bases removed from V and 7 bases from J, the gap between germline ends came to 18 bases. CDR3 size: 15 residues. In DNA, the CDR3 is TGCGCCAGCAGCACTTCCAACGGGTCTGGGCAGCCCCAGCATTTT. Residues: CASSTSNGSGQPQHF. The variable domain in full, completed from reference TRBV5-1 and TRBJ1-5, reads KAGVTQTPRYLIKTRGQQVTLSCSPISGHRSVSWYQQTPGQGLQFLFEYFSETQRNKGNFPGRFSGRQFSNSRSEMNVSTLELGDSALYLCASSTSNGSGQPQHFGDGTRLSIL.

The chain uses TRBV5-4 and TRBJ2-4; TRBD2 might be the D (5 bases). Germline V gives CDR1 SGHNT, CDR2 YYREEE (reference sequence). The germline V and J ends were trimmed by 4 bases and 0 bases, with 17 bases remaining between them. The CDR3 loop spans 17 amino acids. This CDR3 reads CASSPRAQALAKNIQYF. CDR3 sequence (DNA): TGTGCCAGCAGCCCGAGGGCCCAAGCGCTAGCCAAAAACATTCAGTACTTC.

This clone was detected once. This CDR3 reads CASSTRGRFYGYTF. CDR3 nucleotide sequence: TGTGCCAGCAGCACCAGGGGGCGGTTTTATGGCTACACCTTC. V gene TRBV27 combines with J gene TRBJ1-2; 8 bases are shared with TRBD1. CDR1 and CDR2 from the germline V gene are MNHEY and SMNVEV (reference sequence). CDR3 size: 14 residues. Trimming removed 6 bases from V and 5 bases from J; junction bases left unmatched: 8.

The chain links TRBV6-2 or TRBV6-3 to TRBJ1-2; D is possibly TRBD1 (6 bases). Germline V gene sequence: CDR1 MNHEY, CDR2 SVGEGT. This CDR3 has 13 residues. V gave up 2 bases and J gave up 8 bases, with 12 bases separating them. CDR3 loop: CASSYEGDRGYTF. The CDR3 coding sequence is TGTGCCAGCAGTTACGAGGGGGATCGAGGCTACACCTTC.

The genes are TRBV28 and TRBJ2-3; D is ambiguous. Germline CDR1 is MDHEN and CDR2 is SYDVKM. Trimming left V 6 bases short and J 0 bases short, with 13 bases between. The CDR3 spans 15 residues. In nucleotides, the CDR3 is TGTGCCAGCAGCTCGAGGCAGCCTAGCACAGATACGCAGTATTTT. Amino acids: CASSSRQPSTDTQYF. The entire variable domain, with the rest obtained from reference TRBV28 and TRBJ2-3, is as follows: DVKVTQSSRYLVKRTGEKVFLECVQDMDHENMFWYRQDPGLGLRLIYFSYDVKMKEKGDIPEGYSVSREKKERFSLILESASTNQTSMYLCASSSRQPSTDTQYFGPGTRLTVL.

The rearrangement uses TRBV5-1 and TRBJ2-5, with 9 bases fitting TRBD2. The ends lost 3 bases at V and 0 bases at J; junction bases unmatched: 3. CDR1 SGHRS and CDR2 YFSETQ come from the germline V gene. The CDR3 is 15 amino acids. Here the CDR3 DNA reads TGCGCCAGCAGCTCAGGGACTAGCAACCAAGAGACCCAGTACTTC. Translating gives CASSSGTSNQETQYF.

The chain is built from TRBV9 and TRBJ2-6, with a possible D match to TRBD2 (6 bases). The CDR3 totals 16 residues. Trimming shortened V by 2 bases and J by 3 bases, and 12 bases separated the two germline ends. The V gene's germline CDR1 is SGDLS and CDR2 YYNGEE. The CDR3 coding sequence is TGTGCCAGCAGCGTTAGCGGCACCCTTGGGGCCAACGTCCTGACTTTC. The encoded protein is CASSVSGTLGANVLTF.

The chain links TRBV20-1 to TRBJ2-7, with 11 bases fitting TRBD2. Germline V lookup: CDR1 DFQATT, CDR2 SNEGSKA (reference sequence). CDR3 length equals 14 residues. V dropped 3 bases and J dropped 6; count of bases not matched to a gene: 7. The CDR3 region is CSASRGGLAAEQYF. CDR3 coding DNA: TGCAGTGCTAGTCGGGGGGGACTAGCGGCCGAGCAGTACTTC.

This chain joins TRBV12-3 or TRBV12-4 and TRBJ1-5, with a weak D call TRBD1 (5 bases). This CDR3 spans 13 amino acids. Trimming shortened V by 5 bases and J by 5 bases, and 10 bases separated the two germline ends. CDR3 bases: TGTGCCAGCAGTACAGACAGATATCAGCCCCAGCATTTT. Protein: CASSTDRYQPQHF.

J is TRBJ2-7 and V is TRBV6-5; D is unclear. The germline gives CDR1 MNHEY, CDR2 SVGAGI. The CDR3 length is 11 residues. The V end was cut by 8 bases, the J end by 2 bases, with 7 bases between. The DNA of the CDR3 is TGTGCCAGCCGTACAGCCTACGAGCAGTACTTC. Translating it yields CASRTAYEQYF.

This rearrangement joins TRBV30 to TRBJ1-3; TRBD1 aligns across 7 bases. With V trimmed by 2 bases and J by 0 bases, 4 bases remained unmatched. CDR1 GTSNPN and CDR2 SVGIG come from the germline V gene (reference sequence). The CDR3 length is 15 residues. This CDR3 reads CAWSKTGISGNTIYF. The CDR3 coding sequence is TGTGCCTGGAGTAAGACAGGGATCTCTGGAAACACCATATATTTT.

V and J are TRBV3-1 (or the pseudogene TRBV3-2) and TRBJ1-4; 10 bases are shared with TRBD1. V dropped 4 bases and J dropped 7; count of bases not matched to a gene: 6. This CDR3 has 15 amino acids. Germline assignment: CDR1 LGHDT and CDR2 YNNKEL (reference sequence). Here the CDR3 reads CASSPQTGGSEKLFF. CDR3 bases: TGTGCCAGCAGCCCACAGACAGGGGGCTCTGAAAAACTGTTTTTT.

The chain has TRBV5-1 and TRBJ2-3; 7 bases match TRBD2. From germline, CDR1 is SGHRS and CDR2 YFSETQ. Trimming removed 3 bases from V and 1 base from J; junction bases left unmatched: 8. This CDR3 has 16 amino acids. CDR3 sequence reads: CASSSTGTTGTDTQYF. Here the CDR3 DNA reads TGCGCCAGCAGCTCTACCGGGACTACCGGCACAGATACGCAGTATTTT.

The rearrangement links TRBV2 to TRBJ1-1; 9 bases map to TRBD1. CDR3 size: 15 residues. The germline V gene has CDR1 SNHLY and CDR2 FYNNEI. V gave up 5 bases and J gave up 8 bases; unmatched junction bases: 12. CDR3 sequence: CASSLYGTGREEAFF. The CDR3 coding sequence is TGTGCCAGCAGTTTGTACGGGACAGGGAGGGAGGAAGCTTTCTTT. The full variable domain, completed using reference TRBV2 and TRBJ1-1, is EPEVTQTPSHQVTQMGQEVILRCVPISNHLYFYWYRQILGQKVEFLVSFYNNEISEKSEIFDDQFSVERPDGSNFTLKIRSTKLEDSAMYFCASSLYGTGREEAFFGQGTRLTVV.

The chain carries TRBV30 and TRBJ1-1; 9 positions match TRBD1. Germline-derived CDR1 and CDR2 are GTSNPN and SVGIG (reference sequence). The trim removed 5 bases at V and 1 base at J, leaving 2 bases unmatched. The CDR3 extends over 13 amino acids. CDR3 coding DNA: TGTGCCTGGGTGGGACAGGGGAACACTGAAGCTTTCTTT. Its translation: CAWVGQGNTEAFF.

V is TRBV28 and J is TRBJ2-1; the match to TRBD2 covers 8 bases. This CDR3 contains 14 residues. The germline CDR1 and CDR2 sequences are MDHEN and SYDVKM. J gave up 1 base and V 11 bases, and 7 bases lay outside the gene matches. The CDR3 loop reads CAARGGGSYNEQFF. As DNA, the CDR3 is TGTGCCGCCCGGGGGGGAGGTTCCTACAATGAGCAGTTCTTC.

This clone was seen once. The gene calls are TRBV27 and TRBJ1-2, with TRBD1 matching 8 bases. The J segment lost 3 bases and the V segment lost 6 bases, leaving 0 bases of the junction unmatched. The CDR3 spans 12 residues. Germline loops: CDR1 MNHEY, CDR2 SMNVEV (reference sequence). CDR3 nucleotides: TGTGCCAGCAGGACAGGGGACTATGGCTACACCTTC. Protein product: CASRTGDYGYTF.

This clone was observed a handful of times. The V call is TRBV6-2 or TRBV6-3, the J call TRBJ1-5, with 7 bases lining up with TRBD1. Trimming took 3 bases from V and 4 from J; bases not matched to a gene: 6. The germline V gene encodes CDR1 MNHEY and CDR2 SVGEGT. The CDR3 spans 15 residues. The DNA for the CDR3 is TGTGCCAGCAGTTATACCGGGACAGTTAATCAGCCCCAGCATTTT. This codes for CASSYTGTVNQPQHF.

Turning to this clone: Other DNA sequences of this sample code for an identical CDR3. J is TRBJ2-7 and V is TRBV11-2; 13 bases fit TRBD2. This CDR3 region has 16 residues. The V segment lost 5 bases and the J segment 1 base; nucleotides outside the gene matches: 5. The germline V gene has CDR1 SGHAT and CDR2 FQNNGV. This CDR3 is CASSPRTSGSSYEQYF. The CDR3 region has the DNA TGTGCCAGCAGCCCAAGGACTAGCGGGAGTTCCTACGAGCAGTACTTC. Together with reference TRBV11-2 and TRBJ2-7, the CDR3 gives the full variable domain: EAGVAQSPRYKIIEKRQSVAFWCNPISGHATLYWYQQILGQGPKLLIQFQNNGVVDDSQLPKDRFSAERLKGVDSTLKIQPAKLEDSAVYLCASSPRTSGSSYEQYFGPGTRLTVT.

V is TRBV30 and J is TRBJ1-3, with D possibly being TRBD1 (5 bases). Germline V gene data show CDR1 as GTSNPN and CDR2 as SVGIG (reference sequence). Trimming shortened V by 2 bases and J by 11 bases, and 19 bases separated the two germline ends. This CDR3 has 14 amino acids. CDR3 sequence: CAWSPRTRLIAIYF. In DNA, the CDR3 is TGTGCCTGGAGTCCACGGACACGGCTTATCGCCATATATTTT.

The CDR3 DNA is TGTGCCAGCAGTACCCCGACCTGGGCCACTGAAGCTTTCTTT. It yields the protein CASSTPTWATEAFF. The chain recombines TRBV6-5 with TRBJ1-1, with no clear D. V lost 5 bases to trimming and J lost 4 bases, with 14 bases between them. CDR1 is MNHEY and CDR2 is SVGAGI in the germline V gene. The CDR3 is made up of 14 amino acids.

The V and J genes are TRBV28 and TRBJ1-4, with 7 bases matching TRBD1. J was trimmed by 3 bases and V by 8 bases; bases with no gene match: 6. Germline loops: CDR1 MDHEN, CDR2 SYDVKM. The length of the CDR3 is 14 residues. CDR3 DNA: TGTGCCAGCCTACAGGGGCGGGCTAATGAAAAACTGTTTTTT. Amino acid sequence: CASLQGRANEKLFF.

V usage is TRBV3-1 (or the pseudogene TRBV3-2) and J usage is TRBJ2-3; 13 bases map to TRBD2. From germline, CDR1 is LGHDT and CDR2 YNNKEL (reference sequence). Losses at the gene ends were 6 bases for V and 4 bases for J; bases not matched to a gene: 13. The CDR3 is 18 amino acids. The CDR3 here is CASSPGLAGALTPDTQYF. In DNA form, the CDR3 reads TGTGCCAGCAGTCCCGGACTAGCGGGGGCCCTCACCCCAGATACGCAGTATTTT.

The rearrangement joins TRBV6-7 to TRBJ2-1; 11 nucleotides line up with TRBD1. TRBV6-7 is sorted into the ORF group, with uncertain function. The J segment lost 3 bases and the V segment lost 5 bases, leaving 9 bases of the junction unmatched. This CDR3 is 17 amino acids long. The CDR3 loop is CASSQNRDRGGYNEQFF. The DNA for the CDR3 is TGTGCCAGCAGTCAAAATCGGGACAGGGGGGGCTACAATGAGCAGTTCTTC.

As concerns this clone: This sample includes further DNA sequences coding for the same CDR3. This sequence joins TRBV3-1 (or the pseudogene TRBV3-2) and TRBJ1-1, with TRBD1 as a possible D gene (5 bases). CDR3 length: 14 residues. Germline V gene sequence: CDR1 LGHDT, CDR2 YNNKEL (reference sequence). V lost 4 bases and J lost 2, with 11 bases in between. DNA for the CDR3: TGTGCCAGCAGCCGGGGCGGGAGCAACACTGAAGCTTTCTTT. Protein product: CASSRGGSNTEAFF.

V usage is TRBV30 and J usage is TRBJ1-6, with D possibly matching TRBD1 (5 bases). CDR3 length: 13 residues. Per the germline V gene, CDR1 is GTSNPN and CDR2 is SVGIG (reference sequence). Trimming stripped 3 bases from V and 6 bases from J, with 9 bases between. The CDR3 nucleotides are TGTGCCTGGAGGGGCAGGGCTAATTCACCCCTCCACTTT. Protein product: CAWRGRANSPLHF.

The rearrangement uses TRBV2 and TRBJ1-6, with D maybe TRBD1 (5 bases). Trimming removed 6 bases from V and 4 bases from J, with 13 bases in between. Germline loops: CDR1 SNHLY, CDR2 FYNNEI. There are 15 residues in the CDR3. CDR3 in amino acids: CASRPSQGYNSPLHF. CDR3 in DNA: TGTGCCAGCAGGCCCAGTCAGGGATATAATTCACCCCTCCACTTT.

The chain couples TRBV14 to TRBJ2-3; 8 positions match TRBD1. The germline V gene encodes CDR1 SGHDN and CDR2 FVKESK. The V and J ends lost 0 bases and 0 bases, in that order; junction bases with no gene match: 2. The CDR3 runs 16 residues. CDR3 sequence: CASSQEDRESTDTQYF. The CDR3 coding sequence is TGTGCCAGCAGCCAAGAGGACAGGGAGAGCACAGATACGCAGTATTTT.